These 12 T cell receptor beta chains were sequenced from one sample in a study of radiation and T cells in renal cell carcinoma. The protocol was immunoSEQ multiplex PCR, while the TCRdb copy is restricted to in-frame clones and leaves out a portion. Altogether 120,000 to 150,000 clones are present, approximately 86% being singletons, with the ten largest covering less than 20%. Sample time point: blood 4 weeks post-SBRT, at nephrectomy. Treatment here: 15 Gy SBRT to primary tumor, nephrectomy 4 weeks later. This specimen consisted of blood, obtained from a patient whose treatment included radiotherapy and nephrectomy. The receptors here all came from a woman between 45 and 65 years old with renal cell carcinoma.

The genes are TRBV28 and TRBJ1-1, with D perhaps TRBD1 (5 bases). Germline loops: CDR1 MDHEN, CDR2 SYDVKM. The germline V and J ends were trimmed by 7 bases and 4 bases, with 13 bases remaining between them. The length of the CDR3 is 13 residues. The CDR3 sequence: CASTRGVATEAFF. The CDR3, as DNA: TGTGCCAGCACACGGGGGGTGGCCACTGAAGCTTTCTTT.

This rearrangement joins TRBV6-6 to TRBJ1-5, with TRBD1 as a possible D gene (5 bases). V lost 7 bases and J lost 7, with 11 bases in between. Germline CDR1 and CDR2: MNHNY and SVGAGI (reference sequence). The CDR3 has 12 residues. CDR3 in DNA: TGTGCCAGCACCCCAGGGCTCCAGCCCCAGCATTTT. Encoded protein: CASTPGLQPQHF.

This chain uses TRBV9 with TRBJ2-1, with D tentatively TRBD2 (7 bases). The CDR3 sequence is 15 residues long. The germline gives CDR1 SGDLS, CDR2 YYNGEE. V gave up 4 bases and J gave up 4 bases, with 15 bases separating them. The CDR3 DNA reads as TGTGCCAGCAGCCCGAGGGGGACTACGTACAATGAGCAGTTCTTC. It codes for CASSPRGTTYNEQFF.

The V gene is TRBV2, the J gene TRBJ2-3; perhaps TRBD2 as D (6 bases). The CDR3 sequence is 17 residues long. Germline values: CDR1 SNHLY, CDR2 FYNNEI. Trimming removed 1 base from V and 0 bases from J, with 14 bases in between. CDR3 residues: CASSEVLTGESTDTQYF. CDR3 bases: TGTGCCAGCAGTGAAGTGTTGACGGGGGAGAGCACAGATACGCAGTATTTT.

The rearrangement joins TRBV28 to TRBJ1-2; 9 nucleotides agree with TRBD1. Germline V lookup: CDR1 MDHEN, CDR2 SYDVKM. Trimming took 1 base from V and 6 from J; bases not matched to a gene: 6. The CDR3 is 15 residues long. Written as DNA, the CDR3 is TGTGCCAGCAGTTTATCGGACAGGGGAGGCCATGGCTACACCTTC. The encoded protein is CASSLSDRGGHGYTF.

This chain uses TRBV21-1 with TRBJ2-1. TRBV21-1 is listed as a pseudogene. CDR3 length: 15 amino acids. The CDR3 sequence: CASSKAWGPYNEQFF. CDR3 bases: TGTGCCAGCAGCAAAGCATGGGGACCCTACAATGAGCAGTTCTTC.

V gene TRBV6-5 combines with J gene TRBJ1-4; 10 bases fit TRBD1. Germline-derived CDR1 and CDR2 are MNHEY and SVGAGI. The length of the CDR3 is 15 residues. The junction had 9 bases not matched to a gene; V was cut back by 7 bases and J by 7 bases. The CDR3 protein is CASNPTGGAGEKLFF. The CDR3 DNA reads TGTGCCAGCAACCCGACAGGGGGCGCGGGTGAAAAACTGTTTTTT.

The rearrangement joins TRBV7-2 to TRBJ2-1; 11 nucleotides align to TRBD2. Trimming removed 6 bases from V and 2 bases from J; junction bases left unmatched: 0. CDR3 length equals 14 residues. CDR1 SGHTA and CDR2 FQGNSA come from the germline V gene. CDR3 sequence (DNA): TGTGCCAGCAGACTAGCGGGAGCCTACAATGAGCAGTTCTTC. Translation gives CASRLAGAYNEQFF.

The chain is built from TRBV19 and TRBJ2-1; 7 nucleotides line up with TRBD2. Germline CDR1 LNHDA, CDR2 SQIVND (reference sequence). The CDR3 contains 13 residues. The V gene end was trimmed by 0 bases and the J gene end by 9 bases; junction bases not matched to a gene: 2. CDR3 sequence reads: CASSIDREGEQFF. The CDR3 nucleotides read TGTGCCAGTAGTATAGACAGGGAGGGTGAGCAGTTCTTC.

Concerning this clone: This same CDR3 is encoded by further DNA sequences in the sample. The chain recombines TRBV5-1 with TRBJ2-7; D uncertain. Between the trimmed V and J ends, which lost 0 bases and 3 bases, there was a span of 4 bases. CDR1 is SGHRS, CDR2 YFSETQ, per germline. This CDR3 is built from 12 residues. The CDR3 is CASSLEGYEQYF. CDR3 nucleotides: TGCGCCAGCAGCTTGGAGGGCTACGAGCAGTACTTC.

The V call is TRBV28, the J call TRBJ2-7; D unresolved. The CDR3 is 11 amino acids. V was pared by 1 base and J by 5 bases, with 3 bases between. Germline CDR1 is MDHEN and CDR2 is SYDVKM. CDR3: CASSLLDEQYF. CDR3 DNA: TGTGCCAGCAGTTTATTGGACGAGCAGTACTTC.

The chain combines TRBV19 with TRBJ2-2, with D uncertain. Germline V CDR1 and CDR2: LNHDA, SQIVND (reference sequence). This CDR3 comprises 16 residues. V was clipped by 6 bases and J by 0 bases, with 14 bases between them. Here the CDR3 DNA reads TGTGCCAGTAGCCTCCTTGGGGTGACGAACACCGGGGAGCTGTTTTTT. The encoded protein is CASSLLGVTNTGELFF. Together with reference TRBV19 and TRBJ2-2, the CDR3 gives the full variable domain: DGGITQSPKYLFRKEGQNVTLSCEQNLNHDAMYWYRQDPGQGLRLIYYSQIVNDFQKGDIAEGYSVSREKKESFPLTVTSAQKNPTAFYLCASSLLGVTNTGELFFGEGSRLTVL.